Following are 17 T cell receptor beta chains from one sample sequenced in a study of T-cell memory formation after mild COVID-19. TCRdb re-called the 5' RACE reads through MiXCR, storing one row per CDR3 protein. The sample lists approximately 300,000 distinct CDR3 sequences; less than 9.5% were seen once. Input material: PBMCs or a T cell subset sorted from them (not recorded which). These receptors all stem from a man between 18 and 35 years old who had mild COVID-19 (a few samples of this study predate the infection). Cell type and time point are not known.

This clonotype was counted at least ten times. The chain joins TRBV5-6 to TRBJ2-3; TRBD1 aligns across 7 bases. V dropped 5 bases and J dropped 4; count of bases not matched to a gene: 10. The CDR3 consists of 15 residues. Germline loops: CDR1 SGHDT, CDR2 YYEEEE. The CDR3 loop reads CASRNPGTASDTQYF. The CDR3 nucleotides read TGTGCCAGCAGGAATCCCGGGACAGCCTCAGATACGCAGTATTTT. Drawing the rest from reference TRBV5-6 and TRBJ2-3, the complete variable domain is DAGVTQSPTHLIKTRGQQVTLRCSPKSGHDTVSWYQQALGQGPQFIFQYYEEEERQRGNFPDRFSGHQFPNYSSELNVNALLLGDSALYLCASRNPGTASDTQYFGPGTRLTVL.

This clonotype came up many times. The chain couples TRBV12-3 or TRBV12-4 to TRBJ1-5; 9 positions match TRBD1. The CDR3 is made up of 15 amino acids. The junction had 7 bases not matched to a gene; V was cut back by 6 bases and J by 4 bases. This CDR3 reads CASSQDRGGNQPQHF. The CDR3 DNA reads as TGTGCCAGCAGCCAGGACAGGGGAGGAAATCAGCCCCAGCATTTT.

This clonotype appeared a few times. The chain couples TRBV12-3 or TRBV12-4 to TRBJ1-1; the D is unclear. The CDR3 has 11 residues. V lost 3 bases to trimming and J lost 11 bases, with 10 bases between them. Written as DNA, the CDR3 is TGTGCCAGCAGTTTTTACTTAGCGGCTTTCTTT. Its protein product is CASSFYLAAFF.

The V and J genes are TRBV29-1 and TRBJ2-3, with a weak D call TRBD1 (6 bases). Germline V gene sequence: CDR1 SQVTM, CDR2 ANQGSEA. V gave up 5 bases and J gave up 0 bases, with 9 bases separating them. There are 13 residues in the CDR3. The DNA for the CDR3 is TGCAGCGTTAACAGGGACAGCACAGATACGCAGTATTTT. This translates into CSVNRDSTDTQYF.

This clonotype was detected only a few times. This chain links TRBV5-1 with TRBJ2-1; the D is unclear. Trimming removed 2 bases from V and 4 bases from J, with 7 bases in between. Germline V gene sequence: CDR1 SGHRS, CDR2 YFSETQ. This CDR3 has 13 amino acids. This chain's CDR3 is CASSLQLYNEQFF. CDR3 DNA: TGCGCCAGCAGCTTACAGCTATACAATGAGCAGTTCTTC.

This clonotype was seen only a few times. The chain combines TRBV10-3 with TRBJ2-1; TRBD2 matches at 14 bases. The length of the CDR3 is 16 residues. Trimming at V came to 6 bases and at J to 13 bases, leaving 14 bases not matched to a gene. CDR1 and CDR2 from the germline V gene are ENHRY and SYGVKD. The CDR3 loop is CAISAQTRLAGGLQFF. DNA for the CDR3: TGTGCCATCAGCGCCCAGACTCGACTAGCGGGGGGGCTCCAGTTCTTC.

This clonotype was seen a handful of times. The chain combines TRBV12-3 or TRBV12-4 with TRBJ2-3, with TRBD2 matching 12 bases. This CDR3 comprises 15 residues. The trim removed 7 bases at V and 4 bases at J, leaving 6 bases unmatched. The CDR3: CASTATSGGADTQYF. The CDR3, as DNA: TGTGCCAGCACCGCGACTAGCGGGGGAGCAGATACGCAGTATTTT.

This clonotype has just a few counts. The chain employs TRBV12-5 and TRBJ2-3; 9 bases fit TRBD1. The CDR3 runs 18 residues. V trimming: 4 bases; J trimming: 1 base; junction bases outside the gene matches: 12. CDR1 is LGHNT and CDR2 is FRNRAP in the germline V gene. CDR3 residues: CASGSPRGDRAGTDTQYF. The CDR3 DNA reads TGTGCTAGTGGTTCCCCCAGGGGGGACAGGGCTGGCACAGATACGCAGTATTTT.

This chain connects TRBV5-1 to TRBJ1-2; tentative D call: TRBD1 (6 bases). CDR1 SGHRS and CDR2 YFSETQ come from the germline V gene. This CDR3 comprises 14 residues. V was clipped by 2 bases and J by 7 bases, with 15 bases between them. The CDR3 DNA reads as TGCGCCAGCAGCTTCCCCAACAGGGAATCTGGCTACACCTTC. This codes for CASSFPNRESGYTF.

This clonotype was seen ten or more times. V and J are TRBV10-3 and TRBJ2-1, with D possibly being TRBD1 (5 bases). Trimming removed 0 bases at V and 4 bases at J, with 13 bases between. CDR3 length equals 16 residues. The V gene's germline CDR1 is ENHRY and CDR2 SYGVKD. The CDR3 spells CAISESEQEIYNEQFF. CDR3 DNA sequence: TGTGCCATCAGTGAGTCAGAACAGGAGATTTACAATGAGCAGTTCTTC.

This clonotype has only a few counts. The chain carries TRBV19 and TRBJ2-1, with 9 bases fitting TRBD2. CDR1 and CDR2 from the germline V gene are LNHDA and SQIVND (reference sequence). The V gene end was trimmed by 1 base and the J gene end by 9 bases; junction bases not matched to a gene: 7. The CDR3 covers 15 residues. CDR3 sequence (DNA): TGTGCCAGTAGTATAGTAGTTAGCGGGGGCAGTGAGCAGTTCTTC. Translation: CASSIVVSGGSEQFF. The full variable domain, in which reference TRBV19 and TRBJ2-1 provide the parts outside the CDR3, is DGGITQSPKYLFRKEGQNVTLSCEQNLNHDAMYWYRQDPGQGLRLIYYSQIVNDFQKGDIAEGYSVSREKKESFPLTVTSAQKNPTAFYLCASSIVVSGGSEQFFGPGTRLTVL.

The chain links TRBV18 to TRBJ1-1, with D hard to call. The CDR3 totals 16 residues. Per germline, CDR1 KGHSH and CDR2 LQKENI. The V and J ends lost 6 bases and 2 bases respectively, with 19 bases between them. The chain's CDR3 is CASSRLLDPENTEAFF. CDR3 sequence (DNA): TGTGCCAGCTCTAGGCTCTTAGACCCTGAAAACACTGAAGCTTTCTTT.

The chain's CDR3 is CASSSSGKAFF. The CDR3 DNA follows: TGTGCCAGCAGCTCCTCCGGGAAAGCTTTCTTT. The chain is built from TRBV7-6 and TRBJ1-1; D is uncertain. The CDR3 consists of 11 residues. CDR1 and CDR2 (germline): SGHVS, FNYEAQ. The germline V and J ends were trimmed by 4 bases and 9 bases, with 9 bases remaining between them.

J is TRBJ2-1 and V is TRBV7-6; 11 bases line up with TRBD1. Germline values: CDR1 SGHVS, CDR2 FNYEAQ. The CDR3 is 15 residues long. Unmatched junction bases numbered 10, after V lost 6 bases and J lost 9 bases. In DNA, the CDR3 is TGTGCCAGCAGTTACACGGACAGGGGGCGCCTTGAGCAGTTCTTC. It specifies CASSYTDRGRLEQFF.

Only a few counts were recorded for this clonotype. The chain links TRBV18 to TRBJ1-1; D unresolved. CDR1 is KGHSH and CDR2 is LQKENI in the germline V gene. The CDR3 has 14 amino acids. V lost 6 bases and J lost 2, with 13 bases in between. The CDR3 is CASSPSYLNTEAFF. CDR3 DNA: TGTGCCAGCTCCCCTAGCTATCTAAACACTGAAGCTTTCTTT. The full variable domain, with the rest looked up from reference TRBV18 and TRBJ1-1, is NAGVMQNPRHLVRRRGQEARLRCSPMKGHSHVYWYRQLPEEGLKFMVYLQKENIIDESGMPKERFSAEFPKEGPSILRIQQVVRGDSAAYFCASSPSYLNTEAFFGQGTRLTVV.

This clonotype was picked up a small number of times. The chain links TRBV6-6 to TRBJ2-1; D unclear. The CDR3 is made up of 13 amino acids. V dropped 5 bases and J dropped 14 bases, with 19 bases sitting between them. Germline CDR1 MNHNY, CDR2 SVGAGI (reference sequence). The CDR3 bases are TGTGCCAGCAGTCCTCCCTCTCTAGTGTTAGAGTTCTTC. It translates to CASSPPSLVLEFF.

This clonotype appeared a few times. This chain connects TRBV20-1 to TRBJ2-3; D may be TRBD1 (5 bases). V lost 3 bases and J lost 4, with 14 bases in between. Germline lookup yields CDR1 DFQATT and CDR2 SNEGSKA (reference sequence). CDR3 length: 14 residues. The CDR3 bases are TGCAGTGCTAGGCGTGGGGCAAGATCAGATACGCAGTATTTT. Its translation: CSARRGARSDTQYF.